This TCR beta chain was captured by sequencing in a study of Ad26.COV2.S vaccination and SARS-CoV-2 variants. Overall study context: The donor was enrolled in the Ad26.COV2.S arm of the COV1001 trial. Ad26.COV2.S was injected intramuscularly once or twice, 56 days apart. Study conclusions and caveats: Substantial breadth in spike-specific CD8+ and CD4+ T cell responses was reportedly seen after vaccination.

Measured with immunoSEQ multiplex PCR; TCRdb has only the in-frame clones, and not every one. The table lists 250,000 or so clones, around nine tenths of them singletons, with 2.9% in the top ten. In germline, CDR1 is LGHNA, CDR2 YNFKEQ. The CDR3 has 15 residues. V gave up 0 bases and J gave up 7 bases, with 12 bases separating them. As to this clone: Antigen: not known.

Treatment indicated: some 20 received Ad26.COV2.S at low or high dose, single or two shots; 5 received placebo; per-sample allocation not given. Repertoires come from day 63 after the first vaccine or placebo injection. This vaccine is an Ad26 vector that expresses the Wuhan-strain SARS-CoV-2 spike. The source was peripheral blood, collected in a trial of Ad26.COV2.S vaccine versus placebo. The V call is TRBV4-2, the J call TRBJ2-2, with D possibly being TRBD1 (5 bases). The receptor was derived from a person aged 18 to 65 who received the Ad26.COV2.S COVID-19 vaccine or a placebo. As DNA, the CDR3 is TGTGCCAGCAGCCAAGAGGGCGGCAGGGACGGGGAGCTGTTTTTT. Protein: CASSQEGGRDGELFF.